The source of this T cell receptor beta chain is a study of T cell changes during pregnancy in multiple sclerosis. Germline-derived CDR1 and CDR2 are MNHNY and SVGAGI (reference sequence). CDR3 length equals 11 residues. Deletions cut 6 bases from V and 3 bases from J, with 5 bases between. Sequencing used immunoSEQ multiplex PCR; TCRdb keeps in-frame clones, though not all of them. The repertoire holds fewer than 70,000 clones, with 70% to 90% as singletons. Material: peripheral blood, obtained in the first trimester of pregnancy. The chain recombines TRBV6-6 with TRBJ2-5; D is unclear. The source of this sequence is a female donor with multiple sclerosis, enrolled in a pregnancy study. The CDR3 region is CASSLEETQYF. CDR3 DNA: TGTGCCAGCAGCCTAGAAGAGACCCAGTACTTC.